A single sample gave rise to the 10 T cell receptor beta chains below, sequenced in a study of molecular identifiers for immune sequencing clone quantification (dated by TCRdb to the late 2010s). The library came from PCR. Reads for this sample came from a NextSeq 500. TCRdb trimmed the raw reads at Q25, called clones with MiXCR and kept productive beta chains. Each entry is one CDR3 protein sequence, shown with its most common DNA and genes. The sample records a few hundred thousand distinct CDR3 sequences, around 25% of which are singletons. Together, the top ten hold around 0.78% of the sample. What was sequenced was naive CD8+ T cells from blood, with Jurkat cell RNA spiked in. The cell subset or site label, read with the paper, signifies: FACS-sorted CD8+CD4-CCR7+CD45RA+ naive T cells. The receptors shown here come from a human donor in good health. Some libraries in this study had Jurkat cell RNA spiked in.

A few counts support this clonotype. The chain has TRBV27 and TRBJ1-2; TRBD1 aligns across 7 bases. The length of the CDR3 is 15 residues. V shed 3 bases and J 3 bases; nucleotides not matched to a gene: 7. Germline CDR1 is MNHEY and CDR2 is SMNVEV (reference sequence). The CDR3 is CASSFLADRDYGYTF. The CDR3 DNA reads TGTGCCAGCAGTTTTCTAGCTGACAGGGACTATGGCTACACCTTC.

This chain links TRBV6-2 or TRBV6-3 with TRBJ2-2; the D call may be TRBD1 or TRBD2 (5 bases each). Trimming pared 5 bases from V and 0 bases from J, leaving 13 bases between. CDR1 MNHEY and CDR2 SVGEGT come from the germline V gene. This CDR3 spans 16 amino acids. The CDR3 is CASSGWDGANTGELFF. CDR3 in DNA: TGTGCCAGCAGTGGGTGGGACGGCGCGAACACCGGGGAGCTGTTTTTT.

The rearrangement uses TRBV6-2 or TRBV6-3 and TRBJ2-3; D possibly corresponds to TRBD2 (6 bases). The V gene's germline CDR1 is MNHEY and CDR2 SVGEGT. This CDR3 contains 15 residues. V was trimmed by 4 bases and J by 3 bases, leaving 14 bases between them. CDR3 protein: CASSCSMGGTDTQYF. The CDR3 bases are TGTGCCAGCAGTTGCTCGATGGGAGGTACAGATACGCAGTATTTT.

This clonotype has at least ten counts. The chain combines TRBV6-5 with TRBJ2-1; the match to TRBD1 covers 8 bases. The germline V gene has CDR1 MNHEY and CDR2 SVGAGI. V was pared by 1 base and J by 6 bases, with 11 bases of the junction left unmatched. The CDR3 is made up of 17 amino acids. In DNA, the CDR3 is TGTGCCAGCAGTTACTTGAGGCGGACAGGGAGTAGCAATGAGCAGTTCTTC. It yields the protein CASSYLRRTGSSNEQFF.

Concerning this clonotype itself: Given a much more abundant clone one base away, this may be a read error. The chain is built from TRBV6-2 or TRBV6-3 and TRBJ1-5; D is perhaps TRBD1 (5 bases). The CDR3 is 18 amino acids. Germline V CDR1 and CDR2: MNHEY, SVGEGT. The CDR3 reads CAGSYPSQERGRRQPQHF. The DNA of the CDR3 is TGTGCCGGCAGTTACCCCTCACAGGAAAGGGGCAGGAGGCAGCCCCAGCATTTT.

The CDR3 coding sequence is TGTGCCAGCAGTTTATCTGGGGGCGCAATCCACAATGAGCAGTTCTTC. Translated: CASSLSGGAIHNEQFF. The V call is TRBV27, the J call TRBJ2-1; a possible D gene is TRBD1 (6 bases). From germline, CDR1 is MNHEY and CDR2 SMNVEV (reference sequence). V lost 0 bases to trimming and J lost 5 bases, with 14 bases between them. The CDR3 spans 16 residues.

The chain uses TRBV2 and TRBJ2-5; no clear D. The germline V gene has CDR1 SNHLY and CDR2 FYNNEI. The CDR3 has 13 amino acids. V was trimmed by 7 bases and J by 3 bases, leaving 12 bases between them. CDR3 residues: CASIPESEETQYF. The CDR3 bases are TGTGCCAGCATTCCGGAGTCCGAAGAGACCCAGTACTTC.

In its sample, this clonotype was seen a few times. The rearrangement uses TRBV7-9 and TRBJ2-5; D unresolved. Germline V gene sequence: CDR1 SEHNR, CDR2 FQNEAQ (reference sequence). V shed 1 base and J shed 4 bases, with 10 bases lying between them. CDR3 length equals 14 residues. The CDR3 loop reads CASSLVLVIETQYF. The CDR3 region has the DNA TGTGCCAGCAGCTTAGTCCTGGTAATAGAGACCCAGTACTTC.

This clonotype has more than one count but fewer than ten. The chain couples TRBV19 to TRBJ1-5; the match to TRBD1 covers 7 bases. Germline loops: CDR1 LNHDA, CDR2 SQIVND (reference sequence). There are 15 residues in the CDR3. The V and J ends lost 1 base and 6 bases, in that order; junction bases with no gene match: 6. CDR3 nucleotide sequence: TGTGCCAGTAGTATAGTCCACAGGGGCCGTCAGCCCCAGCATTTT. Encoded protein: CASSIVHRGRQPQHF.

The sample holds a few counts of this clonotype. The chain couples TRBV9 to TRBJ2-2; D is unclear. The CDR3 spans 13 residues. V lost 3 bases and J lost 5, with 8 bases in between. CDR1 SGDLS and CDR2 YYNGEE come from the germline V gene. The CDR3 DNA follows: TGTGCCAGCAGCGATAGACTGACCGGGGAGCTGTTTTTT. The encoded protein is CASSDRLTGELFF. The whole variable domain, remainder taken from reference TRBV9 and TRBJ2-2, is DSGVTQTPKHLITATGQRVTLRCSPRSGDLSVYWYQQSLDQGLQFLIQYYNGEERAKGNILERFSAQQFPDLHSELNLSSLELGDSALYFCASSDRLTGELFFGEGSRLTVL.